The T cell receptor (beta chain) under discussion was sequenced for a study of long-term antiretroviral therapy in people with HIV (dated by TCRdb to between 2021 and 2024). Study-wide context: The earliest samples were collected approximately a decade before the 2015 WHO recommendation for immediate ART, a period when ART was typically delayed until CD4 counts fell. A retrospective serial study tested whether changes in peripheral blood TRB repertoire composition and diversity were associated with ART initiation and durable HIV suppression. A total of roughly 200 cryopreserved PBMC samples were contributed to the cohort by 30 adults with confirmed HIV infection, with samples collected serially over a mean of roughly six years (range 1-12). Eleven of the 30 participants with HIV were female. No cross-contamination during QIAcube processing was seen in test extractions of a monoclonal T-cell line run alongside a few dozen polyclonal samples.

General conclusions and limits of the study: Samples dated from the mid-2000s to the late 2010s, and the ART regimens used may be less effective than current ones. ART initiation was associated with a significant increase in TRB diversity, but diversity stayed significantly below transplant donor controls even after long-term ART. Compared with controls, HIV repertoires had narrower CDR3 length ranges, and the network structure pointed to an antigen-experienced repertoire that shifted only slightly toward naive after ART. Inferences about post-ART repertoire changes are limited because no data were available on ART adherence, viral resistance or therapy changes. Owing to limited PBMC availability, only the TCR beta chain was sequenced, without alpha chain pairing. Unsorted PBMC were profiled instead of sorted CD4+ and CD8+ T cells because pre-ART samples had limited cell numbers. The repertoire was dominated across all time points by expanded TRB clones identified before ART initiation, although this dominance was seen to fluctuate and to decrease in many PLHIV after ART.

The immunoSEQ hsTCRB v3.0 assay was used at survey level resolution for TRB variable region sequencing. The target sequencing depth for TRB was about 40,000-55,000 T-cell genomes per sample. Pooled TRB libraries were sequenced on an Illumina MiSeq with a v3 150-cycle kit. The source study handled its data this way. Repertoire analysis ran in R within a reproducible Nextflow workflow covering QC, data transformation and analysis. LymphoSeq2, an R package for exploring AIRR-Seq data, was used to implement the custom analyses. A few samples that produced fewer than 5000 total TRB sequences were removed, so 150 to 200 HIV repertoires were analyzed. Among the approximately 180 HIV repertoires that were kept, some 60 were collected before ART initiation and about 130 were collected after ART initiation. Each repertoire was downsampled to 5000 TRB nucleotide sequences, and summary statistics were averaged across 100 downsampling iterations. TRB sequences were retained for analysis only if CDR3 regions of at least seven amino acids were present. Diversity was measured with a Shannon entropy-derived clonality score and the Gini coefficient. Repertoire networks linked the top 5000 CDR3 amino acid sequences whenever two sequences differed by an edit distance of one. Antigen specificity groups and MHC restriction were predicted for TRB CDR3 amino acid sequences with GLIPH2. CDR3 amino acid sequences were matched against VDJdb and McPAS-TCR to flag known CMV, EBV, HIV or tissue antigen associations. Pre-ART, post-ART and control groups were compared with Wilcoxon signed-rank tests and Holm-Bonferroni correction. TCRdb took this table from immuneACCESS and kept in-frame rearrangements with V and J called. Such tables lack part of the clones; where checked against another copy, unresolved V genes explain under half of the gap, and the rest is unexplained. The V and J calls and clone size were taken over from that table, and D and trimming were inferred from the DNA. The sample table shows under 50,000 clones, and 86% are seen once. In total, the top ten clones hold less than 4% of the sample.

From the germline V gene (reference sequence), CDR1 is MNHEY and CDR2 is SMNVEV. Trimming takes 0 bases from V and 8 bases from J, and the germline ends sit 5 bases apart. The CDR3 numbers 12 residues from cysteine through phenylalanine. The CDR3 DNA has 36 bases and is translated from base 1. To be included, a participant needed at least one PBMC sample from before ART initiation plus at least two post-ART samples. Every participant with HIV received treatment in the United States of America. Before DNA extraction, cryopreserved samples of roughly 0.95-10 million PBMC were thawed and washed. At the time of the earliest PBMC sample, participants with HIV were aged between about 20 and 60 years. PBMC samples were contributed by each participant from 1-4 timepoints before ART initiation and 2-8 timepoints after ART initiation, with a median of 7 samples. Serial HIV viral load, CD4+ T-cell count, ART history and demographic data were obtained for every participant. Genomic DNA was extracted from unsorted PBMC with a Qiagen kit on a QIAcube, with processing performed in batches of 12 samples.

Regarding this clone: Its antigen is currently not known. Base qualities were left out, and no much larger clone turns up one base away.

This specimen consisted of unsorted PBMCs, obtained just before starting antiretroviral therapy. Recombination joined TRBV27 with TRBJ2-1, with the D gene not clear enough to name. The origin of this receptor is a woman aged 18-29 years with HIV. The encoded CDR3 is CASSLSRDEQFF. The sequenced DNA: TGTGCCAGCAGTTTATCACGCGATGAGCAGTTCTTC.